These T cell receptor beta chains were read from a single sample in a study of cytotoxic CD8 clonotypes in ibrutinib-treated CLL. The protocol was immunoSEQ multiplex PCR, while the TCRdb copy is restricted to in-frame clones and leaves out a portion. Of fewer than 50,000 clones listed, just over 65% were seen once; the top ten hold roughly a fifth. The sequenced sample was PBMCs, obtained after 24 months of ibrutinib treatment. The origin of the receptors is a human donor with chronic lymphocytic leukemia. The CDR3 runs from the conserved cysteine through the conserved F or W. A D gene is named only where the DNA matches it firmly. Clone sizes are given selectively: once, few, many, or a class where the clone is expanded.

size	J	V	D	CDR3	DNA
.	TRBJ2-3	TRBV6-5	.	CASSYSYRERDTQYF	TGTGCCAGCAGTTACTCGTATCGGGAAAGAGATACGCAGTATTTT
.	TRBJ2-1	TRBV7-2	.	CASSLGGGRQFF	TGTGCCAGCAGCTTAGGTGGGGGAAGGCAGTTCTTC
.	TRBJ2-2	TRBV11-2	.	CASSLVVGIGELFF	TGTGCCAGCAGCTTAGTTGTAGGGATTGGGGAGCTGTTTTTT
.	TRBJ1-1	TRBV5-6	.	CASSFSGVAEAFF	TGTGCCAGCAGCTTCTCAGGGGTGGCTGAAGCTTTCTTT
.	TRBJ1-5	TRBV7-8	.	CASSLRAEHYSNQPQHF	TGTGCCAGCAGCTTAAGGGCGGAACACTATAGCAATCAGCCCCAGCATTTT
.	TRBJ1-5	TRBV9	TRBD1	CASSVSGGNGQPQHF	TGTGCCAGCAGCGTATCAGGGGGCAATGGCCAGCCCCAGCATTTT
.	TRBJ1-5	TRBV27	TRBD1	CASSPGTGPLNQPQHF	TGTGCCAGCAGTCCGGGGACAGGCCCTCTCAATCAGCCCCAGCATTTT
.	TRBJ2-1	TRBV27	.	CASISLALGNEQFF	TGTGCCAGCATATCCCTAGCCCTAGGAAATGAGCAGTTCTTC
.	TRBJ2-1	TRBV15	.	CATSRATAWDEQFF	TGTGCCACCAGCAGAGCTACAGCTTGGGATGAGCAGTTCTTC
.	TRBJ2-1	TRBV4-1	TRBD2	CASSQDPGLAGYNEQFF	TGCGCCAGCAGCCAAGATCCGGGACTAGCTGGTTACAATGAGCAGTTCTTC
.	TRBJ2-4	TRBV2	TRBD1	CASTRDRGNIQYF	TGTGCCAGCACTCGGGACAGGGGGAACATTCAGTACTTC
.	TRBJ2-6	TRBV4-2	TRBD2	CASSQDPSGGIAGANVLTF	TGTGCCAGCAGCCAAGATCCTAGCGGGGGAATAGCTGGGGCCAACGTCCTGACTTTC
many	TRBJ1-2	TRBV2	.	CASSEDSSTNYGYTF	TGTGCCAGCAGTGAGGACAGCTCGACTAACTATGGCTACACCTTC
once	TRBJ2-3	TRBV5-4	TRBD2	CASSLVGRERSTDTQYF	TGTGCCAGCAGCCTGGTTGGGCGGGAGAGAAGCACAGATACGCAGTATTTT
.	TRBJ2-7	TRBV10-3	TRBD1	CAISGPGGEFATYEQYF	TGTGCCATCAGTGGCCCAGGGGGCGAATTCGCAACCTACGAGCAGTACTTC
.	TRBJ1-2	TRBV18	.	CASSPAGYGYTF	TGTGCCAGCTCACCCGCTGGCTATGGCTACACCTTC
.	TRBJ2-5	TRBV5-1	.	CASSFQGRGETQYF	TGCGCCAGCAGCTTTCAGGGGAGGGGAGAGACCCAGTACTTC
many	TRBJ1-5	TRBV7-2	.	CASSPDDMRYQPQHF	TGTGCCAGCAGCCCAGACGACATGAGATACCAGCCCCAGCATTTT
.	TRBJ1-2	TRBV7-9	.	CASSSSLKSGYTF	TGTGCCAGCAGCAGCAGTCTAAAGAGTGGCTACACCTTC
.	TRBJ2-2	TRBV7-9	.	CASSQKNTGELFF	TGTGCCAGCAGCCAAAAGAACACCGGGGAGCTGTTTTTT
.	TRBJ1-4	TRBV18	TRBD1	CASSPGTGNEKLFF	TGTGCCAGCTCACCCGGGACAGGGAATGAAAAACTGTTTTTT
.	TRBJ2-5	TRBV5-1	TRBD1	CASSSGTDQETQYF	TGCGCCAGCAGCTCAGGGACAGACCAAGAGACCCAGTACTTC
.	TRBJ1-2	TRBV5-4	.	CASSPGGNYGYTF	TGTGCCAGCAGCCCGGGGGGCAACTATGGCTACACCTTC
many	TRBJ2-7	TRBV5-1	.	CASSLGYEQYF	TGCGCCAGCAGCTTGGGCTACGAGCAGTACTTC
few	TRBJ1-4	TRBV25-1	.	CASSDGQRTNEKLFF	TGTGCCAGCAGTGATGGACAGAGAACTAATGAAAAACTGTTTTTT
.	TRBJ2-7	TRBV7-6	TRBD1	CASSFSTGGLFGEQYF	TGTGCCAGCAGCTTTTCGACAGGGGGCTTGTTTGGCGAGCAGTACTTC
.	TRBJ2-1	TRBV29-1	.	CSVKVSKGNEQFF	TGCAGCGTTAAAGTGTCTAAGGGCAATGAGCAGTTCTTC
.	TRBJ2-7	TRBV18	TRBD2	CASSQRGGSYEQYF	TGTGCCAGCTCACAGCGGGGGGGCTCCTACGAGCAGTACTTC
.	TRBJ2-1	TRBV7-3	TRBD2	CASSLNVAGAPNEQFF	TGTGCCAGCAGCTTAAATGTAGCGGGAGCCCCCAATGAGCAGTTCTTC
few	TRBJ2-3	TRBV1	.	CTSSRWVTYTDTQYF	TGCACCAGCAGCCGATGGGTTACTTACACAGATACGCAGTATTTT
.	TRBJ2-2	TRBV7-7	TRBD1	CASSSTGQSANTGELFF	TGTGCTAGCAGCTCCACGGGACAGAGCGCGAACACCGGGGAGCTGTTTTTT
few	TRBJ2-7	TRBV11-2	.	CASSLRPPYEQYF	TGTGCCAGCAGCTTGCGGCCACCCTACGAGCAGTACTTC
.	TRBJ2-5	TRBV7-3	TRBD2	CASSLSGGGRETQYF	TGTGCCAGCAGCTTGTCCGGCGGGGGGCGAGAGACCCAGTACTTC
.	TRBJ1-3	TRBV5-1	TRBD1	CASSPGTGLSSGNTIYF	TGCGCCAGCAGCCCCGGGACAGGGCTTTCCTCTGGAAACACCATATATTTT
few	TRBJ1-4	TRBV27	.	CASSSRALEKLFF	TGTGCCAGCAGTTCGCGGGCGCTCGAAAAACTGTTTTTT
.	TRBJ2-3	TRBV29-1	.	CSVEMTGTDTQYF	TGCAGCGTTGAGATGACAGGCACAGATACGCAGTATTTT
.	TRBJ2-4	TRBV28	.	CASITGTLPLDKNIQYF	TGTGCCAGCATCACCGGGACACTTCCTTTAGACAAAAACATTCAGTACTTC
.	TRBJ1-4	TRBV13	.	CASSWTGYSDGNEKLFF	TGTGCCAGCAGCTGGACGGGCTATTCCGACGGGAATGAAAAACTGTTTTTT
.	TRBJ2-3	TRBV5-5	.	CASSFTSAGFSVTQYF	TGTGCCAGCAGCTTTACGTCGGCGGGGTTCTCCGTTACGCAGTATTTT
many	TRBJ2-2	TRBV2	.	CASTPGPNTGELFF	TGTGCCAGTACTCCCGGGCCCAACACCGGGGAGCTGTTTTTT
.	TRBJ2-5	TRBV4-1	TRBD1	CASSLHPGQGRETQYF	TGCGCCAGCAGCCTTCACCCGGGACAGGGGAGGGAGACCCAGTACTTC
.	TRBJ2-5	TRBV5-4	.	CASSPVGGQETQYF	TGTGCCAGCAGCCCGGTAGGGGGCCAAGAGACCCAGTACTTC
.	TRBJ2-3	TRBV6-6	TRBD2	CASSYGAGWDTQYF	TGTGCCAGCAGTTACGGAGCGGGATGGGATACGCAGTATTTT
.	TRBJ1-1	TRBV30	.	CAWSVPGLLVNTEAFF	TGTGCCTGGAGTGTGCCGGGACTGCTTGTGAACACTGAAGCTTTCTTT
.	TRBJ2-1	TRBV30	TRBD1	CAWSDPGGKKKFF	TGTGCCTGGAGTGACCCAGGGGGAAAGAAGAAGTTCTTC
.	TRBJ2-7	TRBV5-4	TRBD1	CASSFPGGGEQYF	TGTGCCAGCAGCTTCCCAGGGGGTGGCGAGCAGTACTTC
.	TRBJ1-3	TRBV7-2	.	CASSPIHQDSGNTIYF	TGTGCCAGCAGTCCCATCCATCAGGACTCTGGAAACACCATATATTTT
.	TRBJ2-5	TRBV7-3	TRBD1	CASSLTPDRPQYF	TGTGCCAGCAGCTTAACCCCGGACAGGCCCCAGTACTTC
.	TRBJ2-3	TRBV11-2	TRBD2	CASSLGGTSGTDTQYF	TGTGCCAGCAGCTTAGGTGGGACTAGCGGCACAGATACGCAGTATTTT
.	TRBJ1-6	TRBV6-1	TRBD1	CASSEDRGRSPLHF	TGTGCCAGCAGTGAAGACAGGGGGCGCTCACCCCTCCACTTT
.	TRBJ1-2	TRBV9	TRBD1	CASSVDRGIQGYTF	TGTGCCAGCAGCGTTGACAGGGGGATCCAAGGCTACACCTTC
.	TRBJ1-2	TRBV12-5	.	CASGLVPVYGYTF	TGTGCTAGTGGTTTGGTACCCGTCTATGGCTACACCTTC
.	TRBJ1-5	TRBV5-6	.	CASSSRTEHQPQHF	TGTGCCAGCAGCTCCCGGACGGAACATCAGCCCCAGCATTTT
few	TRBJ2-1	TRBV30	TRBD2	CAWSSSGGYNEQFF	TGTGCCTGGAGTTCTAGCGGGGGCTACAATGAGCAGTTCTTC
.	TRBJ1-1	TRBV9	.	CASSVGAGLNTEAFF	TGTGCCAGCAGCGTAGGAGCAGGGCTGAACACTGAAGCTTTCTTT
.	TRBJ1-1	TRBV19	TRBD1	CASRINPGQGAGNTEAFF	TGTGCCAGTAGGATAAACCCGGGACAGGGGGCAGGGAACACTGAAGCTTTCTTT
few	TRBJ1-2	TRBV28	TRBD1	CASRFPDRAVGYTF	TGTGCCAGCAGATTTCCGGACAGGGCGGTCGGCTACACCTTC
.	TRBJ2-7	TRBV28	.	CASSRGTPSFYEQYF	TGTGCCAGCAGTCGTGGGACTCCCTCCTTTTACGAGCAGTACTTC
.	TRBJ1-3	TRBV18	.	CASSPPRMNSGNTIYF	TGTGCCAGCTCACCACCGAGGATGAACTCTGGAAACACCATATATTTT